A selection of T cell receptor beta chains follows, all from one sample in a study of shared clonotypes between healthy human individuals. TCRdb's copy holds only in-frame clones and misses some; the assay was immunoSEQ multiplex PCR. Of about 680,000 clones detected, around 72% appear once; the ten largest clones hold around 2%. Sequencing was done on a sample of memory CD4+ T cells sorted from blood. Receptor source: a woman under 40 in good health. CDR3s include the opening cysteine and the closing phenylalanine or tryptophan. A D gene is named only where the DNA matches it firmly. Rows may omit the clone size; those that give it use once, few, many or a size class.

len | d_gene | abundance | j_gene | v_gene | CDR3aa | CDR3nt
17 | . | . | TRBJ1-1 | TRBV21-1 | CASSAPFFSGGAAEAFF | TGTGCCAGCAGCGCTCCCTTTTTCTCAGGGGGCGCAGCTGAAGCTTTCTTT
14 | . | . | TRBJ1-1 | TRBV5-5 | CASSSQGMNTEAFF | TGTGCCAGCAGCTCTCAGGGAATGAACACTGAAGCTTTCTTT
14 | TRBD1 | . | TRBJ1-2 | TRBV27 | CASSRDRGGYGYTF | TGTGCCAGCAGTCGGGACAGGGGCGGCTATGGCTACACCTTC
11 | . | few | TRBJ2-1 | TRBV28 | CASSLRNEQFF | TGTGCCAGCAGTTTAAGGAATGAGCAGTTCTTC
18 | TRBD2 | . | TRBJ2-3 | TRBV27 | CASSLLPSSGGRSDTQYF | TGTGCCAGCAGCCTACTACCCTCTAGCGGGGGGAGGTCAGATACGCAGTATTTT
14 | . | . | TRBJ2-1 | TRBV27 | CASSFLGLRNEQFF | TGTGCCAGCAGTTTCCTTGGACTCCGCAATGAGCAGTTCTTC
15 | . | . | TRBJ2-4 | TRBV9 | CASSVALGSENIQYF | TGTGCCAGCAGCGTAGCTTTGGGGTCAGAAAACATTCAGTACTTC
14 | . | . | TRBJ1-5 | TRBV13 | CASSLGGADQPQHF | TGTGCCAGCAGCTTAGGAGGGGCGGATCAGCCCCAGCATTTT
14 | TRBD1 | . | TRBJ2-7 | TRBV28 | CASSPPTGVDEQYF | TGTGCCAGCAGTCCCCCGACAGGGGTGGACGAGCAGTACTTC
17 | TRBD2 | . | TRBJ2-1 | TRBV11-2 | CASSTGLAGSYYNEQFF | TGTGCCAGCAGCACGGGACTAGCGGGATCTTACTACAATGAGCAGTTCTTC
18 | TRBD1 | once | TRBJ2-6 | TRBV5-1 | CASRQGTGGHSGANVLTF | TGCGCCAGCAGGCAGGGGACAGGGGGGCACTCTGGGGCCAACGTCCTGACTTTC
17 | . | many | TRBJ2-1 | TRBV13 | CASSDKPSSDSYNEQFF | TGTGCCAGCAGCGATAAACCATCTAGCGACTCCTACAATGAGCAGTTCTTC
14 | . | . | TRBJ2-3 | TRBV11-2 | CASSSWAGGDTQYF | TGTGCCAGCAGCTCGTGGGCGGGCGGAGATACGCAGTATTTT
12 | TRBD1 | once | TRBJ2-7 | TRBV29-1 | CSVRDSGYEQYF | TGCAGCGTTAGGGACAGCGGATACGAGCAGTACTTC
17 | . | . | TRBJ1-1 | TRBV15 | CATSRSRTSTSNTEAFF | TGTGCCACCAGCAGGTCCCGTACGTCGACCTCGAACACTGAAGCTTTCTTT
15 | TRBD1 | . | TRBJ2-7 | TRBV25-1 | CASSEANRGLYEQYF | TGTGCCAGCAGTGAGGCAAACAGGGGGCTCTACGAGCAGTACTTC
14 | . | many | TRBJ1-2 | TRBV28 | CASSETLTHYGYTF | TGTGCCAGCAGTGAGACCCTTACGCACTATGGCTACACCTTC
12 | . | once | TRBJ1-1 | TRBV28 | CASSMTGTEAFF | TGTGCCAGCAGTATGACCGGGACTGAAGCTTTCTTT
15 | . | few | TRBJ2-2 | TRBV10-1 | CASYQTTANTGELFF | TGCGCCAGCTACCAGACCACAGCGAACACCGGGGAGCTGTTTTTT
14 | TRBD1 | . | TRBJ1-5 | TRBV28 | CASSSPTGAQPQHF | TGTGCCAGCAGTTCACCGACAGGGGCTCAGCCCCAGCATTTT
15 | TRBD1 | . | TRBJ1-4 | TRBV30 | CAWSHAGTVNEKLFF | TGTGCCTGGAGCCACGCCGGGACAGTTAATGAAAAACTGTTTTTT
15 | TRBD2 | . | TRBJ2-1 | TRBV11-2 | CASSLRLAGEGEQFF | TGTGCCAGCAGCTTAAGACTAGCGGGAGAGGGTGAGCAGTTCTTC
19 | TRBD2 | . | TRBJ2-1 | TRBV5-1 | CASSVGLAGGNRRYNEQFF | TGCGCCAGCAGCGTGGGACTAGCGGGAGGGAACCGGCGTTACAATGAGCAGTTCTTC
12 | . | . | TRBJ2-7 | TRBV28 | CASSPPRYEQYF | TGTGCCAGCAGCCCCCCCCGATACGAGCAGTACTTC
15 | . | . | TRBJ2-7 | TRBV28 | CASSLEGWSHYEQYF | TGTGCCAGCAGTTTGGAGGGCTGGTCGCACTACGAGCAGTACTTC
14 | . | . | TRBJ1-3 | TRBV7-9 | CASSHPGFGNTIYF | TGTGCCAGCAGCCACCCGGGGTTTGGAAACACCATATATTTT
15 | . | . | TRBJ1-5 | TRBV19 | CASSMVGGELRPQHF | TGTGCCAGTAGTATGGTTGGGGGGGAGTTACGACCCCAGCATTTT
15 | TRBD2 | . | TRBJ2-5 | TRBV19 | CASSQLAGLQETQYF | TGTGCCAGTAGCCAACTAGCGGGGCTCCAAGAGACCCAGTACTTC
18 | . | . | TRBJ2-7 | TRBV27 | CASSLVMAGVGRPYEQYF | TGTGCCAGCAGTTTAGTTATGGCGGGTGTCGGGCGCCCCTACGAGCAGTACTTC
14 | TRBD1 | . | TRBJ2-7 | TRBV5-4 | CASSLGTGVSEQYF | TGTGCCAGCAGCTTGGGGACAGGGGTGAGCGAGCAGTACTTC
16 | . | . | TRBJ2-3 | TRBV28 | CASSLYGSGSTDTQYF | TGTGCCAGCAGTTTGTACGGGAGCGGGAGCACAGATACGCAGTATTTT
15 | TRBD1 | . | TRBJ2-7 | TRBV7-3 | CASSLILSDRYEQYF | TGTGCCAGCAGCTTAATCTTATCGGACAGGTACGAGCAGTACTTC
15 | TRBD2 | . | TRBJ2-7 | TRBV7-9 | CASSLTSESYYEQYF | TGTGCCAGCAGCCTGACTAGCGAATCATACTACGAGCAGTACTTC
15 | . | . | TRBJ1-4 | TRBV5-5 | CASSLSVGRGEKLFF | TGTGCCAGCAGCTTGTCGGTGGGAAGGGGGGAAAAACTGTTTTTT
13 | TRBD1 | . | TRBJ2-3 | TRBV7-2 | CASSLTPGQGIHF | TGTGCCAGCAGCCTAACCCCCGGACAGGGAATCCATTTT
16 | . | . | TRBJ1-1 | TRBV4-1 | CASSQAPTNRKAEAFF | TGCGCCAGCAGCCAAGCCCCCACCAACAGGAAGGCTGAAGCTTTCTTT
14 | . | . | TRBJ2-1 | TRBV19 | CASTPRESLNEQFF | TGTGCCAGCACCCCCCGGGAGTCACTCAATGAGCAGTTCTTC
14 | . | . | TRBJ2-1 | TRBV29-1 | CSVEVGDINNEQFF | TGCAGCGTTGAAGTCGGAGACATAAACAATGAGCAGTTCTTC
14 | . | many | TRBJ1-2 | TRBV5-6 | CASSPRTDNYGYTF | TGTGCCAGCAGCCCAAGGACGGACAACTATGGCTACACCTTC
14 | . | . | TRBJ2-1 | TRBV5-1 | CASSLEGGVNEQFF | TGCGCCAGCAGCTTGGAGGGGGGAGTTAATGAGCAGTTCTTC
14 | . | . | TRBJ1-1 | TRBV28 | CASSRLDSNTEAFF | TGTGCCAGCAGTCGACTGGACAGTAACACTGAAGCTTTCTTT
12 | . | . | TRBJ2-7 | TRBV6-1 | CASNLLDYEQYF | TGTGCCAGCAACCTACTAGATTATGAGCAGTACTTC
15 | TRBD2 | . | TRBJ2-7 | TRBV5-1 | CASSPTSGPAYEQYF | TGCGCCAGCAGCCCAACTAGCGGCCCAGCCTACGAGCAGTACTTC
17 | . | . | TRBJ2-7 | TRBV4-1 | CASSQVSLGLEPYEQYF | TGCGCCAGCAGCCAAGTGAGCTTGGGACTCGAACCCTACGAGCAGTACTTC
14 | . | . | TRBJ1-1 | TRBV29-1 | CSAATWTVHTEAFF | TGCAGCGCTGCAACTTGGACAGTCCACACTGAAGCTTTCTTT
15 | TRBD2 | . | TRBJ2-7 | TRBV5-6 | CASSFPRTSYNEQYF | TGTGCCAGCAGCTTTCCTCGGACTAGCTACAACGAGCAGTACTTC
12 | . | . | TRBJ2-1 | TRBV10-3 | CAIRFGDNEQFF | TGTGCCATCCGGTTTGGGGACAATGAGCAGTTCTTC
12 | . | . | TRBJ1-3 | TRBV15 | CATSKPGNTIYF | TGTGCCACCAGCAAACCTGGAAACACCATATATTTT
16 | . | . | TRBJ1-4 | TRBV18 | CASSRSSGATNEKLFF | TGTGCCAGCTCTCGCAGCTCAGGTGCAACTAATGAAAAACTGTTTTTT
15 | . | few | TRBJ2-1 | TRBV27 | CASSLDGSSYNEQFF | TGTGCCAGCAGCCTCGACGGGAGCTCCTACAATGAGCAGTTCTTC
16 | . | . | TRBJ2-5 | TRBV28 | CASSSTSRGLMETQYF | TGTGCCAGCAGTTCTACTAGTAGAGGATTGATGGAGACCCAGTACTTC
17 | TRBD1 | . | TRBJ1-3 | TRBV15 | CATRRAGTGYSGNTIYF | TGTGCCACCAGGAGGGCCGGGACAGGGTATTCGGGAAACACCATATATTTT
16 | . | many | TRBJ2-2 | TRBV5-1 | CASSLPTGSNTGELFF | TGCGCCAGCAGCCTACCGACAGGATCGAACACCGGGGAGCTGTTTTTT